This T cell receptor (beta chain) was identified in a study of T-cell reconstitution after alpha-beta-depleted transplantation in children (dated by TCRdb to between 2015 and 2016). With regard to the full study: Using TCR repertoire profiling, the study quantitatively followed how T-cell immune reconstitution unfolded in children after TCRalphabeta/CD19-depleted allogeneic hematopoietic cell transplantation.

Overall study outcomes, separate from this receptor: In some patients, high TCRbeta diversity at day 60 was attributed to recipient T cells and intrathymic progenitors that had survived conditioning. Over the following months the frequencies of hyperexpanded clones went down, and after one year T-cell counts and TCRbeta diversity were mostly credited to newly produced T cells. Apparently early alphabetaT-cell count recovery about two months after transplant reportedly relied on only several hundred rapidly expanded clones derived from non-depleted graft cells.

The treatment or condition label on this specimen signifies: allogeneic hematopoietic cell transplantation with graft depleted of TCRalphabeta T cells and CD19 B cells. TCRalphabeta/CD19-depleted allogeneic hematopoietic cell grafts were given to the transplant recipients, all of whom were children. The CDR3 numbers 14 residues from cysteine through phenylalanine. This entry keeps only the CDR3 DNA: 42 bases, framed from base 1. V is reduced by 6 bases and J by 0 bases, leaving a spacing of 12 bases between them. Preparation of the library involved PCR. Sequencing used an Illumina HiSeq 2500. TCR libraries were prepared with molecular barcoding, using unique molecular identifiers to normalize TCRbeta repertoire quantification. TCRdb handled the public reads itself, with Q25 trimming in fastp and clone calling in MiXCR, and kept productive beta chains. Each CDR3 protein gets just one entry, which takes the most common genes and DNA from the rows behind it. This sample lists about 980,000 distinct CDR3 sequences; around 30% were detected once. The ten most abundant clones make up over 25% of the sample.

With regard to this clonotype: This receptor's antigen is unknown. One base away there is no much larger clone; base qualities are not given.

The chain employs TRBV12-3 or TRBV12-4 and TRBJ2-7; matching of 5 bases hints at TRBD1 as the D gene. Sequences were derived from PBMCs, mostly from graft donor cells, sampled 360 days after TCRalphabeta/CD19-depleted stem cell transplant. The TCR was taken from a boy in the first two years of life who had a stem cell transplant for SCID, so the T cells may come from the graft donor. The encoded CDR3 is CASSKTELSYEQYF. The sequenced DNA: TGTGCCAGCAGCAAGACAGAACTCTCCTACGAGCAGTACTTC.